The 19 T cell receptor beta chains presented below share a single source sample, sequenced in a study of somatic mutations in cytotoxic T cells in rheumatoid arthritis. Libraries were prepared by immunoSEQ multiplex PCR; TCRdb keeps only in-frame clonotypes and omits some of them. The repertoire holds around 21,000 clones, with around 75% as singletons. Input material: CD8+ T cells sorted from blood. These receptors all come from an adult with rheumatoid arthritis.

The chain employs TRBV11-3 and TRBJ2-2; D not resolved. The germline V gene encodes CDR1 SGHNT and CDR2 YENEEA. The V end was cut by 0 bases, the J end by 6 bases, with 5 bases between. This CDR3 is built from 13 residues. The CDR3 sequence: CASSLEVSGELFF. As DNA, the CDR3 is TGTGCCAGCAGCTTAGAAGTTTCCGGGGAGCTGTTTTTT. The full variable domain, its missing parts supplied by reference TRBV11-3 and TRBJ2-2, is EAGVVQSPRYKIIEKKQPVAFWCNPISGHNTLYWYLQNLGQGPELLIRYENEEAVDDSQLPKDRFSAERLKGVDSTLKIQPAELGDSAVYLCASSLEVSGELFFGEGSRLTVL.

The chain combines TRBV27 with TRBJ1-1; tentative D call: TRBD1 (6 bases). The CDR3 is made up of 12 amino acids. The V end was cut by 8 bases, the J end by 10 bases, with 17 bases between. The germline CDR1 and CDR2 sequences are MNHEY and SMNVEV (reference sequence). In DNA form, the CDR3 reads TGTGCCAGCTATGCCGGGGACATGGGAGCTTTCTTT. Its protein product is CASYAGDMGAFF.

This clone was picked up a small number of times. The chain employs TRBV9 and TRBJ2-2; D remains unclear. Germline V gene sequence: CDR1 SGDLS, CDR2 YYNGEE. The germline V and J ends were trimmed by 4 bases and 4 bases, with 8 bases remaining between them. This CDR3 has 13 residues. The DNA for the CDR3 is TGTGCCAGCAGCCCCCGTCCCACCGGGGAGCTGTTTTTT. Its protein product is CASSPRPTGELFF.

The rearrangement links TRBV4-1 to TRBJ1-1; 9 bases line up with TRBD1. The length of the CDR3 is 16 residues. J gave up 5 bases and V 1 base, and 8 bases lay outside the gene matches. In germline, CDR1 is MGHRA, CDR2 YSYEKL. CDR3 amino acids: CASSQAYYRGQTEAFF. The CDR3 region has the DNA TGCGCCAGCAGCCAAGCCTACTACAGGGGGCAAACTGAAGCTTTCTTT.

V is TRBV10-3 and J is TRBJ2-7; 8 positions match TRBD2. The CDR3 totals 15 residues. After removal of 8 bases from V and 0 bases from J, the junction contained 9 bases not matched to a gene. Germline lookup yields CDR1 ENHRY and CDR2 SYGVKD. The CDR3 sequence is CAIRGGQDLSYEQYF. DNA of the CDR3: TGTGCCATCCGGGGGGGACAAGACCTCTCCTACGAGCAGTACTTC.

In its sample, this clone was seen a few times. Other nucleotide sequences from this sample produce the same CDR3. This chain joins TRBV5-1 and TRBJ2-7, with D unclear. The CDR3 has 12 amino acids. Germline loops: CDR1 SGHRS, CDR2 YFSETQ. Trimming took off 4 bases at V and 1 base at J, with 6 bases between the two ends. The CDR3: CASSAGSYEQYF. The CDR3 DNA reads as TGCGCCAGCAGCGCTGGGTCCTACGAGCAGTACTTC.

The V gene is TRBV12-5, the J gene TRBJ1-2; TRBD1 aligns across 7 bases. This CDR3 spans 16 amino acids. Trimming cost V 2 bases and J 4 bases; bases outside gene matches: 10. CDR1 is LGHNT and CDR2 is FRNRAP in the germline V gene. The CDR3, as DNA: TGTGCTAGTGGTTTGCCTACAGGGGCGCTGGGCTATGGCTACACCTTC. Protein sequence: CASGLPTGALGYGYTF.

CDR3 in DNA: TGTGCCAGCAGCAGAGGGACTGCGGATTCACCCCTCCACTTT. Translating gives CASSRGTADSPLHF. The chain couples TRBV9 to TRBJ1-6; D is perhaps TRBD1 (5 bases). This CDR3 region has 14 residues. Trimming stripped 4 bases from V and 8 bases from J, with 13 bases between. The germline V gene has CDR1 SGDLS and CDR2 YYNGEE.

The chain is built from TRBV5-6 and TRBJ2-3; D perhaps matches TRBD2 (5 bases). Trimming shortened V by 4 bases and J by 5 bases, and 17 bases separated the two germline ends. The germline V gene encodes CDR1 SGHDT and CDR2 YYEEEE. The CDR3 has 15 residues. CDR3 nucleotide sequence: TGTGCCAGCAGCCCCCCGGGGTCCCGAGGAGATACGCAGTATTTT. Its translation is CASSPPGSRGDTQYF.

V is TRBV25-1 and J is TRBJ2-3; D remains ambiguous. The CDR3 is made up of 13 amino acids. Trimming removed 3 bases at V and 2 bases at J, with 6 bases between. Per the germline V gene, CDR1 is MGHDK and CDR2 is SYGVNS. CDR3 nucleotide sequence: TGTGCCAGCAGTGACCGATTCACAGATACGCAGTATTTT. Its protein product is CASSDRFTDTQYF.

This clone was seen more than once but under ten times. The chain has TRBV14 and TRBJ1-5; 9 bases are a match to TRBD1. This CDR3 is built from 13 residues. Germline assignment: CDR1 SGHDN and CDR2 FVKESK. V lost 2 bases to trimming and J lost 11 bases; unmatched junction nucleotides: 4. The CDR3 coding sequence is TGTGCCAGCAGCCAAACTGACAGGGGGGCCCAGCATTTT. This translates into CASSQTDRGAQHF.

The rearrangement links TRBV5-4 to TRBJ2-7, with D perhaps matching TRBD2 (6 bases). CDR1 and CDR2 from the germline V gene are SGHNT and YYREEE (reference sequence). The CDR3 extends over 13 amino acids. Trimming took 4 bases from V and 5 from J, leaving 13 bases between them. The CDR3 DNA reads as TGTGCCAGCAGCGCGACTAGTCTCGACGAGCAGTACTTC. It translates to CASSATSLDEQYF.

The chain employs TRBV9 and TRBJ1-1, with TRBD1 matching 7 bases. This CDR3 has 15 amino acids. Germline V gives CDR1 SGDLS, CDR2 YYNGEE. J lost 4 bases, V lost 4 bases, and 10 bases had no gene match. The CDR3 loop reads CASSPGPTGSTEAFF. CDR3 nucleotide sequence: TGTGCCAGCAGCCCCGGCCCGACAGGGAGCACTGAAGCTTTCTTT.

This rearrangement joins TRBV7-9 to TRBJ2-7, with no clear D. The CDR3 spans 14 residues. The germline CDR1 and CDR2 sequences are SEHNR and FQNEAQ (reference sequence). V lost 1 base and J lost 4, with 11 bases in between. CDR3 coding DNA: TGTGCCAGCAGCTTAGAAGCCCCCCTTTACGAGCAGTACTTC. This sequence encodes CASSLEAPLYEQYF.

The chain uses TRBV5-1 and TRBJ2-1, with D possibly matching TRBD2 (6 bases). Germline V gives CDR1 SGHRS, CDR2 YFSETQ. CDR3 length equals 14 residues. V gave up 5 bases and J gave up 7 bases, with 16 bases separating them. The CDR3 DNA is TGCGCCAGCAGGCCCGGGGGACCTCTGAATGAGCAGTTCTTC. Residues: CASRPGGPLNEQFF.

The V call is TRBV7-9, the J call TRBJ1-2, with TRBD1 matching over 7 bases. Trimming removed 5 bases from V and 1 base from J; junction bases left unmatched: 7. Germline V gene sequence: CDR1 SEHNR, CDR2 FQNEAQ (reference sequence). This CDR3 has 15 residues. CDR3 nucleotide sequence: TGTGCCAGCAGCGCGGGGACAGTGCTTAACTATGGCTACACCTTC. Translation gives CASSAGTVLNYGYTF.

The rearrangement links TRBV29-1 to TRBJ2-5; 9 nucleotides align to TRBD2. The CDR3 length is 15 residues. CDR1 is SQVTM and CDR2 is ANQGSEA in the germline V gene. The junction had 3 bases not matched to a gene; V was cut back by 0 bases and J by 1 base. The CDR3 DNA reads TGCAGCGTTGAAGAACTAGCGGGCCCCCAAGAGACCCAGTACTTC. Translation gives CSVEELAGPQETQYF. The full variable domain, its missing parts supplied by reference TRBV29-1 and TRBJ2-5, is SAVISQKPSRDICQRGTSLTIQCQVDSQVTMMFWYRQQPGQSLTLIATANQGSEATYESGFVIDKFPISRPNLTFSTLTVSNMSPEDSSIYLCSVEELAGPQETQYFGPGTRLLVL.

In DNA, the CDR3 is TGTGCCAGCATGGGCGGCAGGGGAGAGTACACCATATATTTT. This encodes CASMGGRGEYTIYF. The chain carries TRBV2 and TRBJ1-3; tentatively, D is TRBD1 (6 bases). V lost 7 bases and J lost 8, with 18 bases in between. The CDR3 is made up of 14 amino acids. The V gene's germline CDR1 is SNHLY and CDR2 FYNNEI.

The chain employs TRBV7-9 and TRBJ2-3, with D perhaps given as TRBD1 or TRBD2 (5 bases each). Germline values: CDR1 SEHNR, CDR2 FQNEAQ (reference sequence). V was clipped by 5 bases and J by 8 bases, with 17 bases between them. The length of the CDR3 is 14 residues. The CDR3 region is CASSPGLGGATQYF. In DNA, the CDR3 is TGTGCCAGCAGCCCCGGACTTGGGGGAGCTACGCAGTATTTT.